This TCR beta chain originates from a study of neurological immune-mediated disorders. The cDNA was generated by 5'RACE with 10-nucleotide random UMIs. TCRdb re-derived calls from the 5' RACE reads in MiXCR, one entry per CDR3 protein. Of around 20,000 distinct CDR3 sequences listed, 10% are singletons. Study-level points and caveats: None of the CDR3 amino acid sequences in expanded clones turned up in more than one subject, which points to private repertoires in all groups.

With 0 bases removed from V and 6 bases from J, the gap between germline ends came to 9 bases. The CDR3 consists of 13 residues. CDR1 is SGHAT, CDR2 FQNNGV, per germline. This clonotype was counted at least ten times. No antigen is known for it. The chain combines TRBV11-2 with TRBJ2-7; D perhaps matches TRBD2 (5 bases). Material: PBMCs. This clonotype originated in a woman aged 55-70 years with HTLV-1-associated myelopathy (HAM/TSP). DNA of the CDR3: TGTGCCAGCAGCTTAGATCCCGGGATCGAGCAGTACTTC. It specifies CASSLDPGIEQYF.